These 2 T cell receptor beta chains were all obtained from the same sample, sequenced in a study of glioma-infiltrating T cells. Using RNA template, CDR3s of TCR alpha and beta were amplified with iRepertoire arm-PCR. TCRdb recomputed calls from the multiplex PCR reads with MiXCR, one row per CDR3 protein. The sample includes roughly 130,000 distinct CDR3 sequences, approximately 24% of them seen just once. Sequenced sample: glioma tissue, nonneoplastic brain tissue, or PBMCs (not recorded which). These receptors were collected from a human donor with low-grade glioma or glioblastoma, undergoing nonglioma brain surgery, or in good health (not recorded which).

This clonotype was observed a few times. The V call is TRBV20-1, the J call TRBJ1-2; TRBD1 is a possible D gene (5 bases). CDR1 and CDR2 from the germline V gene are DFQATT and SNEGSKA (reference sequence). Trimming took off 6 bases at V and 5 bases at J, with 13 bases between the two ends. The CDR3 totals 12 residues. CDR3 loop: CSAGGGYYGYTF. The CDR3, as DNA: TGCAGTGCGGGGGGAGGATATTATGGCTACACCTTC.

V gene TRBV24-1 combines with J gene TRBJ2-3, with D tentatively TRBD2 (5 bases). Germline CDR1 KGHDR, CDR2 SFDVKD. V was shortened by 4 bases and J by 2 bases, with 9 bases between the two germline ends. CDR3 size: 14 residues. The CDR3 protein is CATSEAVSTDTQYF. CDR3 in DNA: TGTGCCACCAGTGAAGCGGTCTCCACAGATACGCAGTATTTT.